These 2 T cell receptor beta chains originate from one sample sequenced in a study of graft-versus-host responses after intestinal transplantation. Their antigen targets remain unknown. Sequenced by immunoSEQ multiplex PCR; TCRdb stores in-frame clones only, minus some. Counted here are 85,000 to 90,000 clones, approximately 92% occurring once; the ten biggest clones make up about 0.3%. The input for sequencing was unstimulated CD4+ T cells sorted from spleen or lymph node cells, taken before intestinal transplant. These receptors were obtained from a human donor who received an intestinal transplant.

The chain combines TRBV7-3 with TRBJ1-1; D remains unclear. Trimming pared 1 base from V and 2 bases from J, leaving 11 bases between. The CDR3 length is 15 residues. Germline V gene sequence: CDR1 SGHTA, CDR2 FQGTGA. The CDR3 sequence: CASSLNWVENTEAFF. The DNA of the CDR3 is TGTGCCAGCAGCTTAAACTGGGTTGAAAACACTGAAGCTTTCTTT. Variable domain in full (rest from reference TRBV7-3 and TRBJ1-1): GAGVSQTPSNKVTEKGKYVELRCDPISGHTALYWYRQSLGQGPEFLIYFQGTGAADDSGLPNDRFFAVRPEGSVSTLKIQRTERGDSAVYLCASSLNWVENTEAFFGQGTRLTVV.

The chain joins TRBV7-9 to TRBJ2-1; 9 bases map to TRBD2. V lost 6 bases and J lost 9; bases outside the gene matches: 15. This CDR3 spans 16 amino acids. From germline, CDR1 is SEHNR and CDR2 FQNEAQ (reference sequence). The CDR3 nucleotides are TGTGCCAGCAGGGGTCCGGGACTAGCTTTAGTAGGTGAGCAGTTCTTC. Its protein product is CASRGPGLALVGEQFF.